This record concerns one TCR beta chain sequence. Germline V gives CDR1 MDHEN, CDR2 SYDVKM. The CDR3 has 13 amino acids. The V and J ends lost 3 bases and 3 bases respectively, with 9 bases between them. The data derive from a study of T cell changes during pregnancy in multiple sclerosis. Profiling relied on immunoSEQ multiplex PCR, and the TCRdb table lists in-frame clones only, not all of them. Of over 50,000 clones listed, 85% to 95% are singletons. The chain carries TRBV28 and TRBJ2-7; D is unresolved. The receptor's source is a female donor with multiple sclerosis, enrolled in a pregnancy study. Sequencing used CD4+ T cells from peripheral blood mononuclear cells, obtained in the third trimester of pregnancy. The CDR3: CASSFGGYYEQYF. CDR3 nucleotide sequence: TGTGCCAGCAGTTTCGGCGGTTACTACGAGCAGTACTTC.